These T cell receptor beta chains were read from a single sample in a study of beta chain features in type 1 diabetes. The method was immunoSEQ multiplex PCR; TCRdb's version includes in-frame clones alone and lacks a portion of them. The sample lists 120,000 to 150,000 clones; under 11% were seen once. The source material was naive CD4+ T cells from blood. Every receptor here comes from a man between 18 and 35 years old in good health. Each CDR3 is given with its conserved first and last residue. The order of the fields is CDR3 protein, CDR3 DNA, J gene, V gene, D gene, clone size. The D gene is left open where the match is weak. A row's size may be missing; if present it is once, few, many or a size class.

CDR3aa: CASNIQEYYGYTF
CDR3nt: TGTGCCAGCAATATACAGGAGTACTATGGCTACACCTTC
j_gene: TRBJ1-2
v_gene: TRBV27
d_gene: .
abundance: .

CDR3aa: CTSSGSLAGEGEQFF
CDR3nt: TGCACCAGCAGTGGATCACTAGCGGGGGAAGGCGAGCAGTTCTTC
j_gene: TRBJ2-1
v_gene: TRBV10-2
d_gene: TRBD2
abundance: .

CDR3aa: CASNPGQLLGKLFF
CDR3nt: TGTGCCAGCAACCCGGGACAGCTCTTAGGAAAACTGTTTTTT
j_gene: TRBJ1-4
v_gene: TRBV28
d_gene: TRBD1
abundance: .

CDR3aa: CASRPSGGARSSNEQFF
CDR3nt: TGTGCCAGCAGACCCAGCGGGGGGGCCCGGTCCAGCAATGAGCAGTTCTTC
j_gene: TRBJ2-1
v_gene: TRBV7-6
d_gene: TRBD2
abundance: few

CDR3aa: CASSQGHRPTEQYF
CDR3nt: TGCGCCAGCAGCCAAGGCCACAGACCTACGGAGCAGTACTTC
j_gene: TRBJ2-7
v_gene: TRBV4-3
d_gene: .
abundance: few

CDR3aa: CASSPRLAGDLYNEQFF
CDR3nt: TGTGCCAGCTCACCACGCCTAGCGGGAGATCTCTACAATGAGCAGTTCTTC
j_gene: TRBJ2-1
v_gene: TRBV18
d_gene: TRBD2
abundance: few

CDR3aa: CASSLSWAVQETQYF
CDR3nt: TGTGCCAGCAGCTTATCTTGGGCAGTCCAAGAGACCCAGTACTTC
j_gene: TRBJ2-5
v_gene: TRBV7-2
d_gene: .
abundance: few

CDR3aa: CASSRGQGSYEQYF
CDR3nt: TGTGCCAGCAGCAGAGGACAGGGATCCTACGAGCAGTACTTC
j_gene: TRBJ2-7
v_gene: TRBV9
d_gene: TRBD1
abundance: few

CDR3aa: CASSLVAGGPDEQFF
CDR3nt: TGTGCCAGCAGCTTAGTTGCGGGGGGGCCGGATGAGCAGTTCTTC
j_gene: TRBJ2-1
v_gene: TRBV7-2
d_gene: TRBD2
abundance: few

CDR3aa: CASSGRDNEQFF
CDR3nt: TGTGCCAGCAGTGGCAGGGATAATGAGCAGTTCTTC
j_gene: TRBJ2-1
v_gene: TRBV6-5
d_gene: .
abundance: .

CDR3aa: CASSFRLGGDDTQYF
CDR3nt: TGCGCCAGCAGCTTTCGACTAGGTGGGGACGATACGCAGTATTTT
j_gene: TRBJ2-3
v_gene: TRBV4-3
d_gene: .
abundance: few

CDR3aa: CASSLLAGGQANEQYF
CDR3nt: TGCGCCAGCAGCCTGCTAGCGGGGGGGCAAGCGAACGAGCAGTACTTC
j_gene: TRBJ2-7
v_gene: TRBV4-1
d_gene: TRBD2
abundance: .

CDR3aa: CASSLGYRETQYF
CDR3nt: TGTGCCAGCAGCTTAGGCTACCGGGAGACCCAGTACTTC
j_gene: TRBJ2-5
v_gene: TRBV11-2
d_gene: .
abundance: .

CDR3aa: CASSHTLTNTGELFF
CDR3nt: TGTGCCAGCAGCCACACGCTTACGAACACCGGGGAGCTGTTTTTT
j_gene: TRBJ2-2
v_gene: TRBV7-2
d_gene: .
abundance: .

CDR3aa: CASSLSSGGARETQYF
CDR3nt: TGTGCCAGCAGCCTCTCTAGCGGGGGGGCCCGTGAGACCCAGTACTTC
j_gene: TRBJ2-5
v_gene: TRBV11-2
d_gene: TRBD2
abundance: .

CDR3aa: CASGRGQGDNEQFF
CDR3nt: TGTGCCAGCGGAAGGGGACAGGGAGATAATGAGCAGTTCTTC
j_gene: TRBJ2-1
v_gene: TRBV7-9
d_gene: TRBD1
abundance: few

CDR3aa: CASSESVGTDEAFF
CDR3nt: TGTGCCAGCAGTGAATCCGTCGGGACAGACGAAGCTTTCTTT
j_gene: TRBJ1-1
v_gene: TRBV6-5
d_gene: TRBD1
abundance: few

CDR3aa: CASSFRGAGDTQYF
CDR3nt: TGTGCCAGCAGCTTTCGGGGGGCGGGAGATACGCAGTATTTT
j_gene: TRBJ2-3
v_gene: TRBV7-9
d_gene: .
abundance: .

CDR3aa: CASSLRGGAYNEQFF
CDR3nt: TGTGCCAGCAGCTTACGAGGGGGAGCCTACAATGAGCAGTTCTTC
j_gene: TRBJ2-1
v_gene: TRBV7-9
d_gene: .
abundance: .

CDR3aa: CASSFAGEGTEAFF
CDR3nt: TGTGCCAGCAGCTTCGCAGGGGAGGGGACTGAAGCTTTCTTT
j_gene: TRBJ1-1
v_gene: TRBV7-2
d_gene: .
abundance: .

CDR3aa: CAWSVPQAGRHEQYF
CDR3nt: TGTGCCTGGAGTGTACCCCAGGCAGGGCGACACGAGCAGTACTTC
j_gene: TRBJ2-7
v_gene: TRBV30
d_gene: .
abundance: once

CDR3aa: CASSLARTGFVNTEAFF
CDR3nt: TGCGCCAGCAGCTTGGCCCGGACAGGGTTTGTGAACACTGAAGCTTTCTTT
j_gene: TRBJ1-1
v_gene: TRBV5-1
d_gene: TRBD1
abundance: few

CDR3aa: CASSPMRGSQETQYF
CDR3nt: TGTGCCAGCAGCCCGATGCGGGGGAGCCAAGAGACCCAGTACTTC
j_gene: TRBJ2-5
v_gene: TRBV5-6
d_gene: TRBD2
abundance: few

CDR3aa: CASSSTGYGYTF
CDR3nt: TGTGCCAGTAGTAGTACGGGCTATGGCTACACCTTC
j_gene: TRBJ1-2
v_gene: TRBV19
d_gene: .
abundance: few

CDR3aa: CASSERSGTGINQPQHF
CDR3nt: TGTGCCAGCAGTGAGCGGTCCGGGACAGGGATCAATCAGCCCCAGCATTTT
j_gene: TRBJ1-5
v_gene: TRBV2
d_gene: TRBD1
abundance: few

CDR3aa: CASSFLEGHYEQYF
CDR3nt: TGTGCCAGCAGTTTCCTTGAGGGACACTACGAGCAGTACTTC
j_gene: TRBJ2-7
v_gene: TRBV27
d_gene: .
abundance: .

CDR3aa: CASSIQGSYNSPLHF
CDR3nt: TGTGCCAGTAGTATCCAGGGCTCCTATAATTCACCCCTCCACTTT
j_gene: TRBJ1-6
v_gene: TRBV19
d_gene: .
abundance: .

CDR3aa: CASSNGLVAYEQYF
CDR3nt: TGTGCCAGCAGTAACGGTCTCGTGGCCTACGAGCAGTACTTC
j_gene: TRBJ2-7
v_gene: TRBV2
d_gene: .
abundance: few

CDR3aa: CASSLKAGGSYEQYF
CDR3nt: TGTGCCAGCAGCTTAAAGGCAGGGGGGTCCTACGAGCAGTACTTC
j_gene: TRBJ2-7
v_gene: TRBV7-3
d_gene: .
abundance: few

CDR3aa: CASSYRRLGGQPQHF
CDR3nt: TGTGCCAGCAGTTACCGCCGGCTGGGAGGGCAGCCCCAGCATTTT
j_gene: TRBJ1-5
v_gene: TRBV6-5
d_gene: .
abundance: few

CDR3aa: CASSPGQEHYGYTF
CDR3nt: TGTGCCAGCAGCCCGGGACAGGAGCACTATGGCTACACCTTC
j_gene: TRBJ1-2
v_gene: TRBV5-5
d_gene: TRBD1
abundance: few

CDR3aa: CASSPSGTGNEKLFF
CDR3nt: TGTGCCAGCAGCCCCTCCGGGACAGGGAATGAAAAACTGTTTTTT
j_gene: TRBJ1-4
v_gene: TRBV9
d_gene: TRBD1
abundance: .

CDR3aa: CASSFGRTATNEKLFF
CDR3nt: TGTGCCAGCAGCTTCGGCAGGACTGCAACTAATGAAAAACTGTTTTTT
j_gene: TRBJ1-4
v_gene: TRBV7-8
d_gene: .
abundance: .

CDR3aa: CASSQIGGKETQYF
CDR3nt: TGTGCCAGCAGCCAAATAGGAGGGAAAGAGACCCAGTACTTC
j_gene: TRBJ2-5
v_gene: TRBV4-2
d_gene: .
abundance: few

CDR3aa: CATRKTGGLYEQYF
CDR3nt: TGTGCCACCAGAAAGACAGGGGGCCTGTACGAGCAGTACTTC
j_gene: TRBJ2-7
v_gene: TRBV15
d_gene: TRBD1
abundance: .

CDR3aa: CASRALQGYTQYF
CDR3nt: TGTGCCAGCAGAGCCCTCCAGGGTTATACGCAGTATTTT
j_gene: TRBJ2-3
v_gene: TRBV6-5
d_gene: .
abundance: few

CDR3aa: CASSTAGTSGETQYF
CDR3nt: TGCGCCAGCAGCACGGCCGGGACTAGCGGGGAAACGCAGTATTTT
j_gene: TRBJ2-3
v_gene: TRBV5-1
d_gene: TRBD2
abundance: .

CDR3aa: CAWAPGGHTEAFF
CDR3nt: TGTGCCTGGGCCCCCGGGGGGCACACTGAAGCTTTCTTT
j_gene: TRBJ1-1
v_gene: TRBV30
d_gene: .
abundance: .

CDR3aa: CASSGGGQGSNEQFF
CDR3nt: TGTGCCAGCAGTGGGGGGGGACAGGGCAGCAATGAGCAGTTCTTC
j_gene: TRBJ2-1
v_gene: TRBV6-1
d_gene: TRBD1
abundance: .

CDR3aa: CASSPPGRREVNQPQHF
CDR3nt: TGTGCCAGCAGCCCTCCGGGGAGGAGAGAGGTCAATCAGCCCCAGCATTTT
j_gene: TRBJ1-5
v_gene: TRBV7-6
d_gene: .
abundance: .

CDR3aa: CASSGRDNQPQHF
CDR3nt: TGTGCCAGCAGCGGACGGGACAATCAGCCCCAGCATTTT
j_gene: TRBJ1-5
v_gene: TRBV6-5
d_gene: .
abundance: few

CDR3aa: CASSLDAELQPQHF
CDR3nt: TGTGCCAGCAGCTTAGACGCCGAGTTGCAGCCCCAGCATTTT
j_gene: TRBJ1-5
v_gene: TRBV7-8
d_gene: .
abundance: .

CDR3aa: CASSRAGGPPYEQYF
CDR3nt: TGTGCCAGCAGCCGAGCGGGGGGGCCCCCCTACGAGCAGTACTTC
j_gene: TRBJ2-7
v_gene: TRBV7-6
d_gene: TRBD2
abundance: .

CDR3aa: CASSLRQGGTGELFF
CDR3nt: TGTGCCAGCAGCCTAAGACAGGGGGGCACCGGGGAGCTGTTTTTT
j_gene: TRBJ2-2
v_gene: TRBV7-3
d_gene: TRBD1
abundance: few

CDR3aa: CASSQNTGTQPQHF
CDR3nt: TGCGCCAGCAGCCAGAATACAGGGACCCAGCCCCAGCATTTT
j_gene: TRBJ1-5
v_gene: TRBV4-3
d_gene: .
abundance: few

CDR3aa: CASSPPMETQYF
CDR3nt: TGTGCCAGCTCACCACCTATGGAGACCCAGTACTTC
j_gene: TRBJ2-5
v_gene: TRBV18
d_gene: .
abundance: few

CDR3aa: CASREGQSYTF
CDR3nt: TGTGCCAGCAGGGAAGGACAGAGCTACACCTTC
j_gene: TRBJ1-2
v_gene: TRBV6-5
d_gene: .
abundance: few

CDR3aa: CATSRDWTSPQETQYF
CDR3nt: TGTGCCACCAGCAGAGATTGGACAAGCCCCCAAGAGACCCAGTACTTC
j_gene: TRBJ2-5
v_gene: TRBV15
d_gene: .
abundance: .

CDR3aa: CASSLGVADTEAFF
CDR3nt: TGTGCCAGCAGCTTAGGAGTGGCGGACACTGAAGCTTTCTTT
j_gene: TRBJ1-1
v_gene: TRBV11-3
d_gene: .
abundance: few

CDR3aa: CASSPNSGTGAYNSPLHF
CDR3nt: TGTGCCAGCTCACCAAACTCCGGGACAGGGGCCTATAATTCACCCCTCCACTTT
j_gene: TRBJ1-6
v_gene: TRBV18
d_gene: TRBD1
abundance: .

CDR3aa: CASSQEPSGGSTYNEQFF
CDR3nt: TGCGCCAGCAGCCAAGAACCTAGCGGGGGGTCCACCTACAATGAGCAGTTCTTC
j_gene: TRBJ2-1
v_gene: TRBV4-3
d_gene: TRBD2
abundance: few

CDR3aa: CASSEGWQANYGYTF
CDR3nt: TGTGCCAGCAGTGAAGGTTGGCAGGCTAACTATGGCTACACCTTC
j_gene: TRBJ1-2
v_gene: TRBV6-1
d_gene: .
abundance: few

CDR3aa: CSGGEGETQYF
CDR3nt: TGCAGCGGGGGGGAGGGAGAGACCCAGTACTTC
j_gene: TRBJ2-5
v_gene: TRBV29-1
d_gene: TRBD2
abundance: few

CDR3aa: CASSEEVGTQYF
CDR3nt: TGTGCCAGCAGCGAGGAGGTGGGGACCCAGTACTTC
j_gene: TRBJ2-5
v_gene: TRBV9
d_gene: .
abundance: .

CDR3aa: CASSRGDRGSNQPQHF
CDR3nt: TGTGCCAGCAGTCGTGGGGACAGGGGAAGCAATCAGCCCCAGCATTTT
j_gene: TRBJ1-5
v_gene: TRBV28
d_gene: TRBD1
abundance: .

CDR3aa: CASITTGQGRANYGYTF
CDR3nt: TGTGCCAGCATTACTACCGGACAGGGGCGAGCTAACTATGGCTACACCTTC
j_gene: TRBJ1-2
v_gene: TRBV28
d_gene: TRBD1
abundance: .

CDR3aa: CASSLVAGGLTDTQYF
CDR3nt: TGTGCCAGCAGCTTAGTAGCGGGGGGCCTCACAGATACGCAGTATTTT
j_gene: TRBJ2-3
v_gene: TRBV7-2
d_gene: TRBD2
abundance: .